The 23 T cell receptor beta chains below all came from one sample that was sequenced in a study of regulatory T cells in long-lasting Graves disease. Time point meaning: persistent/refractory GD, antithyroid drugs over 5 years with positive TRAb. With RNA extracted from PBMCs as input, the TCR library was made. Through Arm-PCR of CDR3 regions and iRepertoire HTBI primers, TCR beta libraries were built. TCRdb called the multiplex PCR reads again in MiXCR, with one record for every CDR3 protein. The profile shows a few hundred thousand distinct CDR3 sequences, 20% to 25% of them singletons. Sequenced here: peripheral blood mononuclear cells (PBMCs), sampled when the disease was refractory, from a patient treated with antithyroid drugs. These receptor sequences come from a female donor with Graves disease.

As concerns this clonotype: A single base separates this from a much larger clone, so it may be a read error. CDR3 nucleotide sequence: TGCAGTGCTAGAGGGGTTCTAGCTGTGGACGAGCGGTACTTC. Translated, it gives CSARGVLAVDERYF. V usage is TRBV20-1 and J usage is TRBJ2-7, with a weak D call TRBD2 (5 bases). In germline, CDR1 is DFQATT, CDR2 SNEGSKA (reference sequence). The CDR3 has 14 residues.

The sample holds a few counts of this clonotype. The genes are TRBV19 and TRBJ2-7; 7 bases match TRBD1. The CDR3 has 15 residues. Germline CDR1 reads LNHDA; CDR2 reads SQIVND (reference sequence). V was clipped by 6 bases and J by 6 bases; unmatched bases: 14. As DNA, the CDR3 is TGTGCCAGTAGCCCCAGGGGGAAACCCCTCGGCGAGCAGTACTTC. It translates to CASSPRGKPLGEQYF.

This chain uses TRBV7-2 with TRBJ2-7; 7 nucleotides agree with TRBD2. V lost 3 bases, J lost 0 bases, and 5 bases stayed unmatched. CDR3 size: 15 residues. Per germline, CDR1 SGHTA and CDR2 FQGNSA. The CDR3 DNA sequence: TGTGCCAGCAGCTTTTCAACTAGCGCCTCCTACGAGCAGTACTTC. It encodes CASSFSTSASYEQYF. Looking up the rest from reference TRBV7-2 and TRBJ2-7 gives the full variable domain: GAGVSQSPSNKVTEKGKDVELRCDPISGHTALYWYRQSLGQGLEFLIYFQGNSAPDKSGLPSDRFSAERTGGSVSTLTIQRTQQEDSAVYLCASSFSTSASYEQYFGPGTRLTVT.

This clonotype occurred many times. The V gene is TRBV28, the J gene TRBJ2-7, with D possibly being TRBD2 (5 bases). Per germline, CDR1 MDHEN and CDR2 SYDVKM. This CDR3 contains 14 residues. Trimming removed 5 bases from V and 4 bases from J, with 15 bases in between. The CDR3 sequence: CASSKGHRTYEQYF. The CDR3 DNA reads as TGTGCCAGCAGTAAGGGTCACCGGACTTACGAGCAGTACTTC.

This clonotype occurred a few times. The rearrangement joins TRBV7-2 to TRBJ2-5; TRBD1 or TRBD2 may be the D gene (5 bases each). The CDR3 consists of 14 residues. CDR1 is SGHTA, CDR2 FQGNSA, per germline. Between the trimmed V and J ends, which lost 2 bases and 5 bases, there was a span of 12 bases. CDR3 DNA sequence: TGTGCCAGCAGCTTAAGTGAAGGGACGGAGACCCAGTACTTC. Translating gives CASSLSEGTETQYF.

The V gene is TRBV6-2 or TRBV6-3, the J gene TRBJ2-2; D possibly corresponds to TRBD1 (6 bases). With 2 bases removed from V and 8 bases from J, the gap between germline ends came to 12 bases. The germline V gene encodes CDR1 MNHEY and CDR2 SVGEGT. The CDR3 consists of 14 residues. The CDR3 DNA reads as TGTGCCAGCAGTTACCGGACAGATTCGGGGGAGCTGTTTTTT. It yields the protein CASSYRTDSGELFF.

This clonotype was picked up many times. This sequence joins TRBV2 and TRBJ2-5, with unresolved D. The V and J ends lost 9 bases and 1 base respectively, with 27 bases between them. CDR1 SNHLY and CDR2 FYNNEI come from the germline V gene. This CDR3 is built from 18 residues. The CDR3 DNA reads TGTGCCAGTCGAATGAGCAGGTCGGATTTACTCACCCAAGAGACCCAGTACTTC. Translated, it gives CASRMSRSDLLTQETQYF.

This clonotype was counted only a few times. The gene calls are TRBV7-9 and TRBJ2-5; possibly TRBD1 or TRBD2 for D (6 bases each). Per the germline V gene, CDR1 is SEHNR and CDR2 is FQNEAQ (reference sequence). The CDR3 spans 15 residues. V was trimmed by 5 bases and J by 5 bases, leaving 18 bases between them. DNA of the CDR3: TGTGCCAGCAGCGACTACCAAAGAGGGGGGGAGACCCAGTACTTC. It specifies CASSDYQRGGETQYF.

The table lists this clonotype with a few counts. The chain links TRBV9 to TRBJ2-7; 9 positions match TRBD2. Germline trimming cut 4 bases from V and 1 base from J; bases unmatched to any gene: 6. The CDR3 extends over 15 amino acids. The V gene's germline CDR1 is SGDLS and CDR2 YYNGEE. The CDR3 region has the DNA TGTGCCAGCAGCCTAACTGGACTAGCGTCCTACGAGCAGTACTTC. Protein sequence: CASSLTGLASYEQYF.

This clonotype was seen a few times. The DNA for the CDR3 is TGCAGCGTCCGACTTGGGGGTGGGTACGAGCAGTACTTC. Amino acids: CSVRLGGGYEQYF. The chain recombines TRBV29-1 with TRBJ2-7; D possibly uses TRBD1 or TRBD2 (5 bases each). The V and J ends lost 6 bases and 4 bases respectively, with 16 bases between them. Germline V gene lookup returns CDR1 SQVTM and CDR2 ANQGSEA. The CDR3 covers 13 residues.

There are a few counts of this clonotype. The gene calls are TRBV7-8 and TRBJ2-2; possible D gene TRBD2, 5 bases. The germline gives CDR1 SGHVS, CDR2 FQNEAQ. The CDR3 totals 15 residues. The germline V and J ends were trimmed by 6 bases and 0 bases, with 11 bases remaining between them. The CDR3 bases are TGTGCCAGCAGTTCCGGGGAAACGAACACCGGGGAGCTGTTTTTT. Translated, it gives CASSSGETNTGELFF.

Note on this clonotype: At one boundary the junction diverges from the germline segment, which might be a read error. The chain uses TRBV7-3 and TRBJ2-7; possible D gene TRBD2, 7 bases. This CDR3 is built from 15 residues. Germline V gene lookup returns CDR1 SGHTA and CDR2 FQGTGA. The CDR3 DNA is TGTGCCAGCAGCTTAAGTCGGGTAGGGGGGGCCGAGCAGTGCTTC. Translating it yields CASSLSRVGGAEQCF.

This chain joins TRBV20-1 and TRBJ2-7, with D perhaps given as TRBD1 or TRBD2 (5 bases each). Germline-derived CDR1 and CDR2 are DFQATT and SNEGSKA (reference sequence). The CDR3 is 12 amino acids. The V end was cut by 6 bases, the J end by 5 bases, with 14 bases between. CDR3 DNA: TGCAGTGCCGCCGGGACCGACCACGAGCAGTACTTC. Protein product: CSAAGTDHEQYF.

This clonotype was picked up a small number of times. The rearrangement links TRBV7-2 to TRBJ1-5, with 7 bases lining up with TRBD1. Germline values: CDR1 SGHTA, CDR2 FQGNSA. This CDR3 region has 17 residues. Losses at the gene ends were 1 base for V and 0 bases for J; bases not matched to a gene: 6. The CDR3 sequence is CASSLVRTGGSNQPQHF. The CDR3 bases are TGTGCCAGCAGCTTAGTCAGGACAGGTGGTAGCAATCAGCCCCAGCATTTT.

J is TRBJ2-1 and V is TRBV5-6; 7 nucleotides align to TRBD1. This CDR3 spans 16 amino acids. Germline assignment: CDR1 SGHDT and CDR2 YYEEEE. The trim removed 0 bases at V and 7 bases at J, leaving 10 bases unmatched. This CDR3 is CASSLEGQGVINEQFF. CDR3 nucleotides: TGTGCCAGCAGCTTGGAGGGCCAGGGGGTAATTAATGAGCAGTTCTTC.

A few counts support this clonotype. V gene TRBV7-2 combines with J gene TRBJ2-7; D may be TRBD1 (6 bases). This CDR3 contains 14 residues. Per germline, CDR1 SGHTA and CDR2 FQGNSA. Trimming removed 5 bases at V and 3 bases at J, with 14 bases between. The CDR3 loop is CASSLPGQFYEQYF. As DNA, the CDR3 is TGTGCCAGCAGCCTACCCGGACAGTTCTACGAGCAGTACTTC.

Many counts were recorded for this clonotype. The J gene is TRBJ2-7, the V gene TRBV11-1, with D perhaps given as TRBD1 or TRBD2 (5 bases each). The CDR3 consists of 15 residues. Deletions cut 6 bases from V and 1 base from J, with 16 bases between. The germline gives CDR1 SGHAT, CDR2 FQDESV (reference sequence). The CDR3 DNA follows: TGTGCCAGCAGTTCTGGCAGGGAGAAGTCCTACGAGCAGTACTTC. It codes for CASSSGREKSYEQYF.

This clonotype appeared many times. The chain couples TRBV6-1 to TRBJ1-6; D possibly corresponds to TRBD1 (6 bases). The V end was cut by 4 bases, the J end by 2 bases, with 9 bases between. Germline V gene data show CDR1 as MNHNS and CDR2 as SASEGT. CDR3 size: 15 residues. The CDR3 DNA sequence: TGTGCCAGCAGTGTCAGGGGAACCTATAATTCACCCCTCCACTTT. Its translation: CASSVRGTYNSPLHF.

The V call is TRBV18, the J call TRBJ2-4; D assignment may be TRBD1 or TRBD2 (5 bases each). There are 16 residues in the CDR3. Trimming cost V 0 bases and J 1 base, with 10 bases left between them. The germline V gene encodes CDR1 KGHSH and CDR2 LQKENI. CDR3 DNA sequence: TGTGCCAGCTCACCACCTGAGGGGCGGGCCAAAAACATTCAGTACTTC. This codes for CASSPPEGRAKNIQYF.

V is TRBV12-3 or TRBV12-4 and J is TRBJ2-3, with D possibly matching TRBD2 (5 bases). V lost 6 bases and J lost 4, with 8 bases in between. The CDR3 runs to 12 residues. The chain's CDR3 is CASSSLADTQYF. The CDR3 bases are TGTGCCAGCAGCTCACTAGCAGATACGCAGTATTTT.

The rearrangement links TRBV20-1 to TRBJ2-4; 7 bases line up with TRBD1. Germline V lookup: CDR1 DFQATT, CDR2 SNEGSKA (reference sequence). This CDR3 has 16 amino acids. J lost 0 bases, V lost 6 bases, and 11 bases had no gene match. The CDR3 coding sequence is TGCAGTGCCTCCTTAGGGACAGTACTAGCCAAAAACATTCAGTACTTC. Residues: CSASLGTVLAKNIQYF.

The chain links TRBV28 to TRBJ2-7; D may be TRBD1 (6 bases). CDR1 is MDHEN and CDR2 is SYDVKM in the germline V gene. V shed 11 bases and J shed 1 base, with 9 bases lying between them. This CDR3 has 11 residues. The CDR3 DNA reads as TGTGCCGTACAGGGTTCCTACGAGCAGTACTTC. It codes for CAVQGSYEQYF.

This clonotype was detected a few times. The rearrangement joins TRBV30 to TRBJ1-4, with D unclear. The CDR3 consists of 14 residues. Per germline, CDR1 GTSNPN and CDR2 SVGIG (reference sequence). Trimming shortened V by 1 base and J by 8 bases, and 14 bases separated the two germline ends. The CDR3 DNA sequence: TGTGCCTGGAGTGCGCCGTTTTCGGGGGAAAAACTGTTTTTT. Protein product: CAWSAPFSGEKLFF.